The rows below give T cell receptor beta chains drawn from one sample of a study of metastatic and nonmetastatic thyroid tumors. TCRdb re-called the PCR reads with MiXCR. The table shows tens of thousands of clones, with 25% occurring only once. Sequenced input: blood. These receptor sequences come from a female donor with papillary thyroid cancer or a benign thyroid nodule (not recorded which). Some clones in this sample may be carry-over from other donors' samples. Both conserved end residues are part of each CDR3. The D gene is left open where the match is weak. Size tells how often a clone was seen (once, few, many) or the class of an expanded clone, and some rows leave it out.

>TRBJ2-7|TRBV28|NA|few
TGTGCCAGCAGTTTATCTTACGAGAAATACTTC
CASSLSYEKYF
>TRBJ2-1|TRBV7-6|NA|few
TGCGCCAGCAGCTTAACCGTACTTTACAATGAGCAGTTCTTC
CASSLTVLYNEQFF
>TRBJ1-1|TRBV10-2|TRBD1|many
TGCGCCAGCAGTTCACTGAGGGGCGAGGGGGCTAGCACTGAAGCTTTCTTT
CASSSLRGEGASTEAFF
>TRBJ1-3|TRBV19|NA|few
TGTGCCAGTTTGAGGGGAAACACCATATATTTT
CASLRGNTIYF
>TRBJ2-7|TRBV6-1|NA|medium-sized
TGTGCCACGACCCAGTTGGGTGGAGACGTTTACGAGCAGTACTTC
CATTQLGGDVYEQYF
>TRBJ2-3|TRBV2|TRBD2|many
TGTGCCAGCAGCGCTAGCGGACTCACAGATACGCAGTATTTT
CASSASGLTDTQYF
>TRBJ1-5|TRBV6-2/TRBV6-3|NA|many
TGTGCCAGCATAGGCAGGACTAGCAATCAGCCCCAGCATTTT
CASIGRTSNQPQHF
>TRBJ2-7|TRBV2|NA|medium-sized
TGTGCCAGCAGTGCGGGATACGAGCAGTACTTC
CASSAGYEQYF
>TRBJ1-1|TRBV7-8|TRBD1|NA
TGTGCCAGCAGCTCAACAGGGGGCTTACAAGCTTTCTTT
CASSSTGGLQAFF
>TRBJ2-5|TRBV7-2|NA|many
TGTGCCAGCAGCTTCTATCGGAGCGGGACCCAGTACTTC
CASSFYRSGTQYF
>TRBJ2-7|TRBV9|TRBD1|many
TGTGCCAGCAGCGTAGGGGGGACAGGGGACTACGAGCAGTACTTC
CASSVGGTGDYEQYF
>TRBJ1-5|TRBV19|NA|many
TGTGCCAGTAGTATAGCGGGGAGTGGGCAGCCCCAGCATTTT
CASSIAGSGQPQHF
>TRBJ1-1|TRBV5-5|TRBD1|many
TGTGCCAGCAGCCCCGGGACAGGGGCCGAAGCTTTCTTT
CASSPGTGAEAFF
>TRBJ2-3|TRBV27|TRBD2|many
TGTGCCAGCAGTCTGATCGGCGGGGGAGGTGGAAAAACAGATACGCAGTATTTT
CASSLIGGGGGKTDTQYF
>TRBJ2-5|TRBV6-1|NA|NA
TGTGCCAGCAGAAGACAGGGAGGGGAGAACCAGTACTTC
CASRRQGGENQYF
>TRBJ2-7|TRBV7-2|NA|medium-sized
TGTGCCAGCAGCTTATGTCAATTGGTTAGGGGGGCGAGCCACGAGCAGTACTTC
CASSLCQLVRGASHEQYF
>TRBJ2-5|TRBV4-2|NA|many
TGTGCCAGCAGCCTCGGGGAGGGGGGGGAGCAAGAGACCCAGTACTTC
CASSLGEGGEQETQYF
>TRBJ1-3|TRBV9|NA|many
TGTGCCAGCAGCGTAGACAGGGCTGGAAACACCATATATTTT
CASSVDRAGNTIYF
>TRBJ1-4|TRBV5-1|TRBD1|many
TGCGCCAGCAGCTTGCGCGGGGACAGGGGAGAAAAACTGTTTTTT
CASSLRGDRGEKLFF
>TRBJ2-5|TRBV7-2|NA|many
TGTGCCAGCAGCTTCGGTCGGGTTGCGGAGACCCAGTACTTC
CASSFGRVAETQYF
>TRBJ1-4|TRBV5-1|TRBD1|many
TGCGCCAGCAGTACCGGGACAGGGAACGAAAAACTGTTTTTT
CASSTGTGNEKLFF
>TRBJ2-2|TRBV4-3|NA|many
TGCGCCAGCAGCCTGGGGTTACCGGGCGGGGAGCTGTTTTTT
CASSLGLPGGELFF
>TRBJ2-1|TRBV7-8|NA|NA
TGTGCCAGCACCTCCACCTCTCCGAATGAGCAGTTCTTC
CASTSTSPNEQFF
>TRBJ1-5|TRBV20-1|NA|many
TGCAGTGCCGTAGGACGGGGCGGTAGTCAGCCCCAGCATTTT
CSAVGRGGSQPQHF
>TRBJ2-1|TRBV20-1|TRBD2|NA
TGCAGTGCTAGAGATGGCGGGAGCTACAATGAGCAGTTCTTC
CSARDGGSYNEQFF
>TRBJ1-2|TRBV28|NA|medium-sized
TGTGCCAGCACCCAGGGAAACAGGGTAATGGACTATGGCTACACCTTC
CASTQGNRVMDYGYTF
>TRBJ2-1|TRBV10-3|NA|NA
TGTGCCATCAGTGAGTCGGGGGGATCCTCCTACAATGAGCAGTTCTTC
CAISESGGSSYNEQFF
>TRBJ2-2|TRBV6-4|TRBD2|many
TGTGCCAGCAGTGACTCGAGCCGGGAGGAGGCCGGGGAGCTGTTTTTT
CASSDSSREEAGELFF
>TRBJ1-1|TRBV7-9|NA|NA
TGTGCCAGCAGCTTAGGCGAAGTCCGAACTTTCTTT
CASSLGEVRTFF